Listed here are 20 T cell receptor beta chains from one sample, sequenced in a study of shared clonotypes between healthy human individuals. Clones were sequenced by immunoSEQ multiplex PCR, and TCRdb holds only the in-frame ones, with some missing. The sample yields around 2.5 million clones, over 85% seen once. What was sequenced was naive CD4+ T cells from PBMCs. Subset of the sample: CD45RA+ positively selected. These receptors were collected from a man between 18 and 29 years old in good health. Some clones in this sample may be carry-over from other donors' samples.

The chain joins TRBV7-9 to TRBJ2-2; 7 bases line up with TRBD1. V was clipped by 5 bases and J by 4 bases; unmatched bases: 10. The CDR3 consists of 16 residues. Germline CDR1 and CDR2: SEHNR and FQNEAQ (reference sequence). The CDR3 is CASSQRRQGGTGELFF. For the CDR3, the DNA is TGTGCCAGCAGCCAAAGGCGACAGGGTGGCACCGGGGAGCTGTTTTTT. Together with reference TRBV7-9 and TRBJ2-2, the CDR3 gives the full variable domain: DTGVSQNPRHKITKRGQNVTFRCDPISEHNRLYWYRQTLGQGPEFLTYFQNEAQLEKSRLLSDRFSAERPKGSFSTLEIQRTEQGDSAMYLCASSQRRQGGTGELFFGEGSRLTVL.

The CDR3 protein is CASSERFSGTYEQYF. Here the CDR3 DNA reads TGTGCCAGCAGTGAACGTTTTAGCGGGACCTACGAGCAGTACTTC. V is TRBV6-1 and J is TRBJ2-7; TRBD2 agrees at 8 bases. This CDR3 region has 15 residues. The V segment lost 2 bases and the J segment 2 bases; nucleotides outside the gene matches: 5. Germline values: CDR1 MNHNS, CDR2 SASEGT.

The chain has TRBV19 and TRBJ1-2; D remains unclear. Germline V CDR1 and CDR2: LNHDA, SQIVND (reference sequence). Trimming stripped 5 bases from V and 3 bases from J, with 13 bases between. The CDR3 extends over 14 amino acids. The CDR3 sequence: CASSARGEDYGYTF. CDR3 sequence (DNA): TGTGCCAGTAGTGCCCGTGGAGAGGACTATGGCTACACCTTC. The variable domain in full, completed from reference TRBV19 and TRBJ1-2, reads DGGITQSPKYLFRKEGQNVTLSCEQNLNHDAMYWYRQDPGQGLRLIYYSQIVNDFQKGDIAEGYSVSREKKESFPLTVTSAQKNPTAFYLCASSARGEDYGYTFGSGTRLTVV.

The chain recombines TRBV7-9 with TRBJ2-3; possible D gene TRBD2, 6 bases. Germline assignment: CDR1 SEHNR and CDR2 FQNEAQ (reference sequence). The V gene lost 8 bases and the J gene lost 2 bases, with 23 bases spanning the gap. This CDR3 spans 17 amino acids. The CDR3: CASPWDSPNRFTDTQYF. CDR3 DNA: TGTGCCAGCCCTTGGGACTCACCGAATCGATTCACAGATACGCAGTATTTT.

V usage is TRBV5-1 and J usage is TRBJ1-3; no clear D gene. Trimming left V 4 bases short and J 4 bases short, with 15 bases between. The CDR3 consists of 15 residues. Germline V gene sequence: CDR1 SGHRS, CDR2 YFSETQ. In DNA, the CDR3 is TGCGCCAGCAGCCTAGGCACAGTAGGGGGAAACACCATATATTTT. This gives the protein CASSLGTVGGNTIYF.

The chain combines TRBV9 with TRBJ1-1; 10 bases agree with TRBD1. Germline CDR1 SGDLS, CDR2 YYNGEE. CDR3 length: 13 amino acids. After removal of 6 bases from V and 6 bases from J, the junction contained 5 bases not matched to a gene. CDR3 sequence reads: CASTGTGDSEAFF. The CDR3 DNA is TGTGCCAGCACCGGGACAGGGGACTCTGAAGCTTTCTTT.

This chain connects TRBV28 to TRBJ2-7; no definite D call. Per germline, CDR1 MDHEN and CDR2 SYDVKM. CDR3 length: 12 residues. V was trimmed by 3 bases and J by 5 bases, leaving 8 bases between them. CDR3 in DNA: TGTGCCAGCAGTTTTGGACGTAACGAGCAGTACTTC. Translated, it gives CASSFGRNEQYF.

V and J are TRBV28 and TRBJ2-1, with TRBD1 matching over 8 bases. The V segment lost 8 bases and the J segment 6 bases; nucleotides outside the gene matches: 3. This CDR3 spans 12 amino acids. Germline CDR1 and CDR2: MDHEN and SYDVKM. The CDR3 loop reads CASGTGGNEQFF. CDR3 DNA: TGTGCCAGCGGAACAGGGGGCAATGAGCAGTTCTTC.

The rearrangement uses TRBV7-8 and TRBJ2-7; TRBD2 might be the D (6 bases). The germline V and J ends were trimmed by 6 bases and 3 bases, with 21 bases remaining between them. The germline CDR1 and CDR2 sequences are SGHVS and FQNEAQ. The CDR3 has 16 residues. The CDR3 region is CASSAGNLQGGYEQYF. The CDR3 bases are TGTGCCAGCAGTGCGGGAAACTTGCAGGGCGGCTACGAGCAGTACTTC.

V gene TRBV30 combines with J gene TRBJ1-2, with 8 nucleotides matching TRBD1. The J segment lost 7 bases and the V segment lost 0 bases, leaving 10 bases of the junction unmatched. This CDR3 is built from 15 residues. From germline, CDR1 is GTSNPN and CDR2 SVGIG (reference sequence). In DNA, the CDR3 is TGTGCCTGGAGTGTACCGGGAGGACAGGGTACTGGCTACACCTTC. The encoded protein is CAWSVPGGQGTGYTF. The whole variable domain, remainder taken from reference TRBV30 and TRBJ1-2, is SQTIHQWPATLVQPVGSPLSLECTVEGTSNPNLYWYRQAAGRGLQLLFYSVGIGQISSEVPQNLSASRPQDRQFILSSKKLLLSDSGFYLCAWSVPGGQGTGYTFGSGTRLTVV.

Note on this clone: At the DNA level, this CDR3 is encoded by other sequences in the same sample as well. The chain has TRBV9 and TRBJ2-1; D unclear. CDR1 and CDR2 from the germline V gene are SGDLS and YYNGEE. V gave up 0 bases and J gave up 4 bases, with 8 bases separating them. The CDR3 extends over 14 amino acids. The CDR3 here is CASSVGTAYNEQFF. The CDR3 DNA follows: TGTGCCAGCAGCGTAGGGACGGCTTACAATGAGCAGTTCTTC. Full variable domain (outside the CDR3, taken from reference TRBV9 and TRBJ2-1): DSGVTQTPKHLITATGQRVTLRCSPRSGDLSVYWYQQSLDQGLQFLIQYYNGEERAKGNILERFSAQQFPDLHSELNLSSLELGDSALYFCASSVGTAYNEQFFGPGTRLTVL.

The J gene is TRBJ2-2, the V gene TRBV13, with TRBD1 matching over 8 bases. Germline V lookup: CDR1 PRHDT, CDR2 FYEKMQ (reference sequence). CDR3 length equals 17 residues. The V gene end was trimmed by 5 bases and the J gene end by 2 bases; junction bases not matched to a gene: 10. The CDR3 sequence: CASSRRWAGGNTGELFF. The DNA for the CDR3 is TGTGCCAGCAGCCGCCGCTGGGCAGGGGGCAACACCGGGGAGCTGTTTTTT.

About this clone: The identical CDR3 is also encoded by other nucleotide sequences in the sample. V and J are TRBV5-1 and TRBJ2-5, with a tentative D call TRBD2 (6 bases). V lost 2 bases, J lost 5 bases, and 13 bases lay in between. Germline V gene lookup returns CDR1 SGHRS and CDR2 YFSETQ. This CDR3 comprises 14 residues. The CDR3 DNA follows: TGCGCCAGCAGCTTATCGGGAGTCCCGGAGACCCAGTACTTC. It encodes CASSLSGVPETQYF.

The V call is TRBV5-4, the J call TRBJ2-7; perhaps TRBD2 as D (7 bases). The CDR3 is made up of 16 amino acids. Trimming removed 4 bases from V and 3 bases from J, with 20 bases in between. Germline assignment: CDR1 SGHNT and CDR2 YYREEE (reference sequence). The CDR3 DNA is TGTGCCAGCAGCGATCCTAGCGGACAGAGGGACTACGAGCAGTACTTC. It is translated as CASSDPSGQRDYEQYF.

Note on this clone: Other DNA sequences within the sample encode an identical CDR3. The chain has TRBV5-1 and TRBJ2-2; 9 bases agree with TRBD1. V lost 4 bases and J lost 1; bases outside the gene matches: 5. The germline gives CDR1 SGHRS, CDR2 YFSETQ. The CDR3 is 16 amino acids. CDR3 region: CASSPPGQGNTGELFF. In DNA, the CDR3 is TGCGCCAGCAGCCCGCCGGGACAGGGGAACACCGGGGAGCTGTTTTTT.

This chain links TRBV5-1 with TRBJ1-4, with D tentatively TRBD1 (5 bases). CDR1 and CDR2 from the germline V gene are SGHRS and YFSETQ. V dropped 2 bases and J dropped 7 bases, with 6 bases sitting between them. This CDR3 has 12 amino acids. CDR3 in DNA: TGCGCCAGCAGCTTTGGGGGTGAAAAACTGTTTTTT. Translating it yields CASSFGGEKLFF. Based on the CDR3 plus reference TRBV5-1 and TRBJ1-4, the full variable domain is KAGVTQTPRYLIKTRGQQVTLSCSPISGHRSVSWYQQTPGQGLQFLFEYFSETQRNKGNFPGRFSGRQFSNSRSEMNVSTLELGDSALYLCASSFGGEKLFFGSGTQLSVL.

The CDR3 nucleotides are TGTGCCAGCAGCTTAAGAAGTCTGGGCAGCTCTGGGGCCAACGTCCTGACTTTC. Its protein product is CASSLRSLGSSGANVLTF. V gene TRBV7-3 combines with J gene TRBJ2-6; D unresolved. Deletions cut 1 base from V and 0 bases from J, with 13 bases between. The CDR3 contains 18 residues. The germline CDR1 and CDR2 sequences are SGHTA and FQGTGA.

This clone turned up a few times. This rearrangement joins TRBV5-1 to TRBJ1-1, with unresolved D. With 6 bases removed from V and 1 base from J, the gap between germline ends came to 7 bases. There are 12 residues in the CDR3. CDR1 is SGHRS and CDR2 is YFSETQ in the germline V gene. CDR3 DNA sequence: TGCGCCAGCAAACAACAGAACACTGAAGCTTTCTTT. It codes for CASKQQNTEAFF.

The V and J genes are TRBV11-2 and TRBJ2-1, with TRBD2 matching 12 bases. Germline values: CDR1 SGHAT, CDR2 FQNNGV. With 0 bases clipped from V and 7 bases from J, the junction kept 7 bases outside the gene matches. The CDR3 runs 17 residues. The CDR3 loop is CASSLDPRTSGMNEQFF. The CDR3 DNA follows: TGTGCCAGCAGCTTAGATCCCCGGACTAGCGGGATGAATGAGCAGTTCTTC. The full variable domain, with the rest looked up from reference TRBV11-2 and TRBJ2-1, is EAGVAQSPRYKIIEKRQSVAFWCNPISGHATLYWYQQILGQGPKLLIQFQNNGVVDDSQLPKDRFSAERLKGVDSTLKIQPAKLEDSAVYLCASSLDPRTSGMNEQFFGPGTRLTVL.

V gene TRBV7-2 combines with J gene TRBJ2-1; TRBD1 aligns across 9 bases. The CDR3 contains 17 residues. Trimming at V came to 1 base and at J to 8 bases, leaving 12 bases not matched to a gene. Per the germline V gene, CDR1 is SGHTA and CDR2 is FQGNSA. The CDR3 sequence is CASSLGRPGTGNYEQFF. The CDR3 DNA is TGTGCCAGCAGCTTAGGGAGACCCGGGACAGGGAATTATGAGCAGTTCTTC.